The present entry profiles one T cell receptor (beta chain) with its context. Its antigen is unknown. A J-beta primer mix and a sample-barcoded 5' primer were used in a second PCR of about 6 to 12 cycles. Every cDNA was tagged by a template-switch adaptor with 12 random nucleotides. TCRdb analysed the 5' RACE reads with MiXCR anew, one entry per CDR3 protein. The sample records approximately 1,000,000 distinct CDR3 sequences, roughly 45% being singletons. The sample is drawn from a study of blood T cells in healthy people across ages. Notes on the study in general: Aged donors had fewer naive CD4+ cells and lower diversity than long-lived donors. CMV status of donors was not determined, possibly confounding expanded clonotype changes. It was held that the diversity estimates obtained from one million T cells were underestimates.

This CDR3 contains 16 residues. Germline V gene sequence: CDR1 KGHDR, CDR2 SFDVKD. V lost 4 bases, J lost 11 bases, and 23 bases lay in between. The chain carries TRBV24-1 and TRBJ1-5, with D hard to call. Sequencing was carried out using blood. The clonotype was recovered from a woman aged 60-75 years in good health. CDR3 coding DNA: TGTGCCACCAGTGACACCACGGAGGACTCCCCTATGGCCCAGCATTTT. Translation: CATSDTTEDSPMAQHF.